Sequencing of this T cell receptor (beta chain) was carried out in a study of monozygotic twins with inflammatory bowel disease. Total RNA from whole blood was isolated with no T cell sorting. Per sample, reverse transcription was split into eight reactions. Following a re-call of the 5' RACE reads, TCRdb has one entry per CDR3 protein and lacks DNA. The sample's table shows tens of thousands of distinct CDR3 sequences. Germline values: CDR1 MGHRA, CDR2 YSYEKL. This CDR3 region has 17 residues. Sequencing was carried out using blood. J is TRBJ2-5 and V is TRBV4-1; TCRdb designates TRBD1, a call that cannot be tested without DNA. The receptor was isolated from a human donor with ulcerative colitis or Crohn's disease, or a healthy co-twin of an affected twin (not recorded which). CDR3 sequence: CASSLLTGGKGQETQYF.